The 18 T cell receptor beta chains below all came from one sample that was sequenced in a study of shared T cell receptors in the human thymus. Only in-frame clones appear in the TCRdb table, and some are missing; sequencing was by immunoSEQ multiplex PCR. This table holds around 730,000 clones, 75% to 90% found once. These data also formed part of another study, on human thymus T cells.

Sequencing was carried out using thymocytes. The source is a girl less than two years old with a congenital heart defect.

This clone was found a few times. The chain recombines TRBV2 with TRBJ2-7, with D uncertain. The CDR3 totals 14 residues. The V gene lost 6 bases and the J gene lost 0 bases, with 12 bases spanning the gap. CDR1 is SNHLY and CDR2 is FYNNEI in the germline V gene. The chain's CDR3 is CASRADKYSYEQYF. The CDR3 bases are TGTGCCAGCAGAGCCGACAAGTACTCCTACGAGCAGTACTTC.

The chain recombines TRBV6-1 with TRBJ2-7, with 8 bases matching TRBD1. Per germline, CDR1 MNHNS and CDR2 SASEGT. Trimming at V came to 8 bases and at J to 7 bases, leaving 10 bases not matched to a gene. The CDR3 totals 13 residues. The CDR3 DNA reads as TGTGCCAGCCGACAGGGGACGTCTTGGGAGCAGTACTTC. Translation: CASRQGTSWEQYF.

CDR3 protein: CSVVAGEVRSGNTIYF. Here the CDR3 DNA reads TGCAGCGTTGTGGCAGGGGAAGTCAGGTCTGGAAACACCATATATTTT. The chain employs TRBV29-1 and TRBJ1-3; D possibly corresponds to TRBD1 (6 bases). Germline loops: CDR1 SQVTM, CDR2 ANQGSEA. The CDR3 sequence is 16 residues long. V lost 4 bases and J 1 base, leaving 17 bases between the germline ends.

V gene TRBV15 combines with J gene TRBJ1-2; D gene unclear. Germline CDR1 is LNHNV and CDR2 is YYDKDF (reference sequence). The CDR3 is 12 residues long. V lost 1 base and J lost 8, with 8 bases in between. Here the CDR3 reads CATSRGGIGYTF. For the CDR3, the DNA is TGTGCCACCAGCAGAGGAGGGATCGGCTACACCTTC.

The genes are TRBV27 and TRBJ2-5; perhaps TRBD2 as D (6 bases). The CDR3 covers 16 residues. V was cut by 4 bases and J by 0 bases, with 15 bases left in between. Germline V gene data show CDR1 as MNHEY and CDR2 as SMNVEV (reference sequence). The CDR3 DNA sequence: TGTGCCAGCAGTTCAGGAGGGGCGGGTTACCAAGAGACCCAGTACTTC. Protein product: CASSSGGAGYQETQYF.

This sequence joins TRBV5-1 and TRBJ1-1; D is perhaps TRBD1 (6 bases). Germline CDR1 and CDR2: SGHRS and YFSETQ. V dropped 0 bases and J dropped 1 base, with 13 bases sitting between them. The CDR3 spans 16 residues. The CDR3 DNA is TGCGCCAGCAGCTTGGAACCGGACAGTTCGAACACTGAAGCTTTCTTT. It yields the protein CASSLEPDSSNTEAFF.

The chain couples TRBV7-2 to TRBJ1-1; TRBD1 matches at 7 bases. Germline V gene data show CDR1 as SGHTA and CDR2 as FQGNSA. The V gene end was trimmed by 1 base and the J gene end by 1 base; junction bases not matched to a gene: 3. This CDR3 region has 15 residues. The CDR3 DNA reads TGTGCCAGCAGCTTAGTAAGACAGGGGAACACTGAAGCTTTCTTT. Translation: CASSLVRQGNTEAFF.

The chain is built from TRBV7-2 and TRBJ1-5; D uncertain. The ends were cut back, 1 base at V and 2 bases at J, with 12 bases in the middle. Germline lookup yields CDR1 SGHTA and CDR2 FQGNSA. The CDR3 is 16 residues long. The chain's CDR3 is CASSLVAREGNQPQHF. DNA for the CDR3: TGTGCCAGCAGCTTAGTTGCTAGAGAGGGCAATCAGCCCCAGCATTTT.

The gene calls are TRBV4-2 and TRBJ1-1; no reliable D call. CDR1 LGHNA and CDR2 YNFKEQ come from the germline V gene. The CDR3 loop spans 17 amino acids. The V end lost 1 base, the J end lost 1 base, and 16 bases lay between the germline ends. The CDR3 DNA reads as TGTGCCAGCAGCCAAGGCCTGAGGAGGTACAAGAACACTGAAGCTTTCTTT. Protein product: CASSQGLRRYKNTEAFF.

CDR3 residues: CASSMTSGTGEEVGMNTEAFF. The CDR3 DNA is TGTGCCAGCAGCATGACGTCGGGGACAGGGGAGGAGGTCGGGATGAACACTGAAGCTTTCTTT. The chain combines TRBV9 with TRBJ1-1, with 10 bases matching TRBD1. CDR1 and CDR2 (germline): SGDLS, YYNGEE. V lost 4 bases and J lost 0; bases outside the gene matches: 21. The CDR3 runs 21 residues.

This sequence joins TRBV5-6 and TRBJ1-2; D is undetermined. The V gene lost 4 bases and the J gene lost 3 bases, with 16 bases spanning the gap. The CDR3 extends over 15 amino acids. CDR1 and CDR2 from the germline V gene are SGHDT and YYEEEE. The CDR3 region is CASSLIRRTHYGYTF. The CDR3 bases are TGTGCCAGCAGCCTCATAAGGAGAACTCACTATGGCTACACCTTC.

V usage is TRBV10-3 and J usage is TRBJ2-5; D remains unclear. V lost 4 bases to trimming and J lost 2 bases, with 11 bases between them. Germline V gives CDR1 ENHRY, CDR2 SYGVKD. CDR3 length equals 14 residues. CDR3 in amino acids: CAISGHLSQETQYF. The CDR3 bases are TGTGCCATCAGTGGACATCTCTCTCAAGAGACCCAGTACTTC.

This clone has only a few counts. The sample has other DNA sequences that encode this CDR3 too. The chain uses TRBV28 and TRBJ1-1; D not resolved. The CDR3 runs to 17 residues. Germline V gives CDR1 MDHEN, CDR2 SYDVKM. V was pared by 4 bases and J by 2 bases, with 20 bases between. The CDR3 bases are TGTGCCAGCAGTTCTAGACTAACTGCCGGGGTTAACACTGAAGCTTTCTTT. Translation: CASSSRLTAGVNTEAFF.

The V call is TRBV2, the J call TRBJ2-2; D ambiguous. The CDR3 is made up of 14 amino acids. Looked up from germline, CDR1 is SNHLY and CDR2 is FYNNEI. The V end was cut by 5 bases, the J end by 0 bases, with 7 bases between. CDR3 DNA: TGTGCCAGCAGTCTTACACCGAACACCGGGGAGCTGTTTTTT. Its translation: CASSLTPNTGELFF.

The chain has TRBV14 and TRBJ1-4; D call uncertain. Germline-derived CDR1 and CDR2 are SGHDN and FVKESK. The V gene lost 1 base and the J gene lost 5 bases, with 11 bases spanning the gap. There are 15 residues in the CDR3. The CDR3 region has the DNA TGTGCCAGCAGCCAAGTTCGGTCCCCAAATGAAAAACTGTTTTTT. Its protein product is CASSQVRSPNEKLFF.

The CDR3 nucleotides read TGCGCCAGCAGTTCGGCAGGGTGGGACTTCCGCACTGAAGCTTTCTTT. Translated: CASSSAGWDFRTEAFF. This sequence joins TRBV5-1 and TRBJ1-1; maybe TRBD1 (5 bases). The V end was cut by 5 bases, the J end by 4 bases, with 21 bases between. Germline assignment: CDR1 SGHRS and CDR2 YFSETQ. The CDR3 totals 16 residues.

This clone was picked up a small number of times. The gene calls are TRBV11-2 and TRBJ2-5; maybe TRBD1 (6 bases). The J call may be faulty, since TRBJ2-7 better matches the DNA end. This CDR3 contains 14 residues. Germline V gives CDR1 SGHAT, CDR2 FQNNGV. CDR3 sequence reads: CASSRTVSSYEQYF. The CDR3 DNA reads TGTGCCAGCAGTCGGACAGTTAGCTCCTACGAGCAGTACTTC.

The gene calls are TRBV28 and TRBJ2-5; TRBD2 matches 10 bases. In germline, CDR1 is MDHEN, CDR2 SYDVKM. Trimming took 8 bases from V and 3 from J; bases not matched to a gene: 12. The CDR3 spans 16 residues. The CDR3 DNA reads as TGTGCCAGCGGCACACGTATTAGCGGGGGGAAAGAGACCCAGTACTTC. This gives the protein CASGTRISGGKETQYF.